Detailed here is one TCR beta chain. What it binds is unknown. Data came from immunoSEQ multiplex PCR; TCRdb stores just in-frame clones and leaves some out. Here the sample spans over 85,000 clones, roughly nine tenths being singletons. Patients were excluded for autoimmune disease history or systemic immunosuppression. J gave up 4 bases and V 0 bases, and 3 bases lay outside the gene matches. CDR1 is SGHAT, CDR2 FQNNGV, per germline. The CDR3 covers 16 residues. The data were obtained in a study of OX40 agonist ivuxolimab in advanced cancers. Study observations and caveats: The authors also found low normalized T-cell clonal expansion in some nonresponders.

The TCR comes from an adult with an advanced solid tumor such as melanoma, head and neck, liver or kidney cancer. The gene calls are TRBV11-2 and TRBJ2-2; 9 bases line up with TRBD2. The source material was CD4+ or CD8+ T cells sorted from blood, sampled in a trial of the OX40 agonist ivuxolimab. For the CDR3, the DNA is TGTGCCAGCAGCTTAGAGATAGCGGGAGTCACCGGGGAGCTGTTTTTT. Translating gives CASSLEIAGVTGELFF. Drawing the rest from reference TRBV11-2 and TRBJ2-2, the complete variable domain is EAGVAQSPRYKIIEKRQSVAFWCNPISGHATLYWYQQILGQGPKLLIQFQNNGVVDDSQLPKDRFSAERLKGVDSTLKIQPAKLEDSAVYLCASSLEIAGVTGELFFGEGSRLTVL.